This T cell receptor beta chain was documented in a study of early T cells in non-severe SARS-CoV-2 infection (dated by TCRdb to the early 2020s). For the study in its entirety: Because TCR sequencing relied on bulk RNA taken from unsorted whole blood, pairing of alpha and beta chains was not possible.

Reading from cysteine to phenylalanine, the CDR3 counts 13 amino acids. The DNA shown is the 39-base CDR3, in frame from base 1. As encoded in the germline V gene, CDR1 is SGHTA while CDR2 is FQGNSA. The germline ends are 12 bases apart after V is trimmed by 2 bases and J by 8 bases. The study was a case-control design nested within a healthcare worker cohort in London, UK, with weekly nasopharyngeal swab PCR tests and blood sampling. Healthcare workers were enrolled in the week of the UK lockdown, from 23 to 31 March 2020, and were followed every week for up to roughly 16 weeks. Libraries were prepared through 5' RACE. Sequenced on a NextSeq 500. To correct for sequencing error and PCR bias, the TCR library protocol tagged individual cDNA molecules with unique molecular identifiers. Both TCR alpha and beta chains were sequenced, and tight co-correlation was observed between alpha and beta sequence abundances in each sample. The paper's data handling went like this. Decombinator V4 was used to perform V gene, J gene and CDR3 annotation of TCR sequences. Expanded TCRs were defined as changing significantly between any two time points under a Poisson model with p below 0.0001. Abundances of TCRs were expressed as counts per million after normalisation to the total number of TCRs sequenced in each sample. MAIT TCRs were defined by TRAV1-2 paired with TRAJ12, TRAJ20 or TRAJ33, and iNKT TCRs by TRAV10 paired with TRAJ18. A search of VDJdb, accessed on 1 November 2021, was run for TCRs annotated to CMV, EBV and SARS-CoV-2, with TCRs annotated for multiple antigens excluded. Through fastp at Q25 and MiXCR, TCRdb rebuilt clones from the public reads, retaining in-frame beta chains. Each record represents a unique CDR3 protein, reported with the most common genes and DNA among its rows. The V and J calls and clone size come from TCRdb's table, not from the authors' own analysis. In all, the sample holds some 58,000 distinct CDR3 sequences, and 10% to 15% of those were seen once. Jointly, the top ten make up 4% to 4.5% of the sample.

What the work shows at the level of the full study, not this receptor alone: VDJdb matching was skewed toward anti-spike CD8 responses and likely underestimated virus-specific expansions, missing private and CD4 specificities.

This clonotype was detected a few times. Its antigen target is currently unknown. No quality values exist for individual bases; no much larger clone is one base distant. Specimen: whole blood. The sequence was obtained from an adult who was a healthcare worker with PCR-confirmed SARS-CoV-2 infection or an uninfected control (not recorded which). This chain is built from TRBV7-2 and TRBJ1-1, with the D gene not clear enough to name. The DNA sequence is given as TGTGCCAGCAGCTTACTCCACAGAGCAGAAGCTTTCTTT. It translates as CASSLLHRAEAFF.